This T cell receptor (beta chain) was profiled in a study of blood T cell repertoires in COVID-19. Study summary: Collection of acute and convalescent COVID-19 samples took place in the United States, Italy and Spain. PBMCs, B-cell-depleted T cells, or T cells provided the cDNA or gDNA that made up the material.

Donors were grouped by their self-reported clinical history. Original handling: Amplification of reference gene primers was used by the study to estimate nucleated cell counts. TCRdb keeps only in-frame clones here, not all; method: immunoSEQ multiplex PCR. V and J calls and clone size come straight from that table; D and trimming were deduced from the DNA. The sample carries just over 300,000 clones, around 89% recorded once. The sequence came from a woman aged 35 to 49 who had recovered from COVID-19. Sequencing used PBMCs or T cells enriched from blood (not recorded which).

CDR3 region: CASSPRGLLTYEQYF. The CDR3 bases are TGTGCCAGCAGCCCCCGAGGACTACTCACCTACGAGCAGTACTTC. This chain connects TRBV21-1 to TRBJ2-7; the D segment call TRBD2 is taken from the table without a DNA check. TRBV21-1 is assigned pseudogene status. The CDR3 consists of 15 residues.